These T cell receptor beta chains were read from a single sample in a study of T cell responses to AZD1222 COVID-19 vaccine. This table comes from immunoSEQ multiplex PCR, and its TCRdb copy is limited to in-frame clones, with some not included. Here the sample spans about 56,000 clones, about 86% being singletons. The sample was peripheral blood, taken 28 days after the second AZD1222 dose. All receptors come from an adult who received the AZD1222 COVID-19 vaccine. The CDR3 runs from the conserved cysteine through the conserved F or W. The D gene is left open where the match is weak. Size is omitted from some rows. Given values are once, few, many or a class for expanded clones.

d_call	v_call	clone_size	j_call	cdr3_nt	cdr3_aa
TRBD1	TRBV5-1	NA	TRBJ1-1	TGCGCCAGCAGCTTACCTCAGACAGGGACCACGAACACTGAAGCTTTCTTT	CASSLPQTGTTNTEAFF
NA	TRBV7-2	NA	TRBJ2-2	TGTGCCAGCAGCTTAACGTGGAGGACCGGGGAGCTGTTTTTT	CASSLTWRTGELFF
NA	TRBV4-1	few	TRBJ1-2	TGCGCCAGCAGCCAAGATCCTGCCGCGGCAGCCTATGGCTACACCTTC	CASSQDPAAAAYGYTF
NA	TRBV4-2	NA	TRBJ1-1	TGTGCCAGCAGCCAGGGTGCGGAAATGAACACTGAAGCTTTCTTT	CASSQGAEMNTEAFF
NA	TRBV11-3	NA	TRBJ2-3	TGTGCCAGCAGCTTAGGGGTACGAGATACGCAGTATTTT	CASSLGVRDTQYF
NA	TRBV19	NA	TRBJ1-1	TGTGCCAGTAGCGGCTTCTCAGGGGTTCTGAACACTGAAGCTTTCTTT	CASSGFSGVLNTEAFF
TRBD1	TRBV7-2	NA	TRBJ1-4	TGTGCCAGCAGGGGACAGCCTAATGAAAAACTGTTTTTT	CASRGQPNEKLFF
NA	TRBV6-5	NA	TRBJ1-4	TGTGCCAGCAGTTGGACTGGTTTAGAAAAACTGTTTTTT	CASSWTGLEKLFF
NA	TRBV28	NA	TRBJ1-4	TGTGCCAGCAGAACAGGGCGTGGGGCGAATGAAAAACTGTTTTTT	CASRTGRGANEKLFF
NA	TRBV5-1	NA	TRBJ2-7	TGCGCCAGCAGCAGGTCCGGGACGCAAACCTACGAGCAGTACTTC	CASSRSGTQTYEQYF
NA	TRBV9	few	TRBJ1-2	TGTGCCAGCGCCCTGGGTAACTATGGCTACACCTTC	CASALGNYGYTF
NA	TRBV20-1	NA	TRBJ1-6	TGCAGTGCTAGTTTTCCCGGGTCCGGGGGATTCGACGGTTCACCCCTCCACTTT	CSASFPGSGGFDGSPLHF
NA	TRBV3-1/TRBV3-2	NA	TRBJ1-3	TGTGCCAGCAGCCAAGATGACACTCCTGGAAACACCATATATTTT	CASSQDDTPGNTIYF
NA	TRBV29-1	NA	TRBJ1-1	TGCAGCGTTGTTGGGCCTTCTCCTGAAGCTTTCTTT	CSVVGPSPEAFF
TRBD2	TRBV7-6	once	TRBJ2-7	TGTGCCAGCAGCTATACTAGCGGGGGATCCTACGAGCAGTACTTC	CASSYTSGGSYEQYF
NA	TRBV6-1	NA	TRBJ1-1	TGTGCCAGCAGTGAAGTGGTGCGGGTGATTGAAGCTTTCTTT	CASSEVVRVIEAFF
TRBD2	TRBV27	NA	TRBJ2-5	TGTGCCAGCAGTTCCACTAGCGGGCAACAAGAGACCCAGTACTTC	CASSSTSGQQETQYF
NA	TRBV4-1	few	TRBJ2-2	TGCGCCAGCAGCCATTCCCCGGGCACCGGGGAGCTGTTTTTT	CASSHSPGTGELFF
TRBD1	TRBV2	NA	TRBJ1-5	TGTGCCAGCAGCGGGACAGGGGATCAGCCCCAGCATTTT	CASSGTGDQPQHF
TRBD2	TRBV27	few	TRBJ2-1	TGTGCCAGCAGTTTATTAACTAGCGGTAACAATGAGCAGTTCTTC	CASSLLTSGNNEQFF
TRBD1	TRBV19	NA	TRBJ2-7	TGTGCCAGTAGTATAGAGGGACAGGGTTTCTACGAGCAGTACTTC	CASSIEGQGFYEQYF
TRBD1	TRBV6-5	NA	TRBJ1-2	TGTGCCAGCAGTTACTTGAACAGGGGGCCCTACACCTTC	CASSYLNRGPYTF